Listed here are 22 T cell receptor beta chains from one sample, sequenced in a study of cytomegalovirus exposure and HLA in healthy donors. The study ran its PCR with 60 Vbeta and 13 Jbeta primers. This table comes from immunoSEQ multiplex PCR, and its TCRdb copy is limited to in-frame clones, with some not included. Among about 69,000 clones listed, 55% to 75% were seen once. Specimen: PBMCs. The origin of the receptors is a woman aged 25-40 years in good health and CMV-seronegative.

A few counts support this clone. CDR3 loop: CAWRRKPTGRCGANVLTF. In DNA, the CDR3 is TGTGCCTGGAGAAGGAAACCGACAGGGAGGTGTGGGGCCAACGTCCTGACTTTC. The chain links TRBV30 to TRBJ2-6; D is possibly TRBD1 (7 bases). This CDR3 contains 18 residues. Germline-derived CDR1 and CDR2 are GTSNPN and SVGIG (reference sequence). Trimming pared 3 bases from V and 3 bases from J, leaving 21 bases between.

The chain has TRBV19 and TRBJ2-3, with unresolved D. Per the germline V gene, CDR1 is LNHDA and CDR2 is SQIVND (reference sequence). V lost 6 bases and J lost 2, with 3 bases in between. The CDR3 length is 11 residues. The CDR3 loop reads CASSLTDTQYF. The DNA of the CDR3 is TGTGCCAGTAGCCTCACAGATACGCAGTATTTT.

Note on this clone: The conserved final phenylalanine or tryptophan is absent from the CDR3, which likely points to a read error. This chain links TRBV5-1 with TRBJ2-3, with D unresolved. The length of the CDR3 is 12 residues. Trimming removed 1 base at V and 5 bases at J, with 5 bases between. Looked up from germline, CDR1 is SGHRS and CDR2 is YFSETQ. The CDR3 is CASSLNGDTQYV. CDR3 bases: TGCGCCAGCAGCTTGAACGGAGATACGCAGTATGTT.

V and J are TRBV4-2 and TRBJ1-6; D gene uncertain. V was pared by 0 bases and J by 0 bases, with 15 bases between. CDR1 and CDR2 (germline): LGHNA, YNFKEQ. This CDR3 region has 19 residues. The CDR3 here is CASSQDPPVKSSYNSPLHF. The CDR3 coding sequence is TGTGCCAGCAGCCAAGATCCCCCCGTGAAGAGCTCCTATAATTCACCCCTCCACTTT.

This clone is a singleton in its sample. This chain links TRBV5-4 with TRBJ2-1; D remains ambiguous. The CDR3 is 14 amino acids. Trimming removed 0 bases at V and 4 bases at J, with 8 bases between. Germline V gives CDR1 SGHNT, CDR2 YYREEE (reference sequence). The CDR3 spells CASSLVSNYNEQFF. In nucleotides, the CDR3 is TGTGCCAGCAGCTTGGTGTCCAATTACAATGAGCAGTTCTTC.

This clone has only one observation. Written as DNA, the CDR3 is TGTGCCAGCAGGCTACAGGGTGGCTATGGCTACACCTTC. Translated, it gives CASRLQGGYGYTF. V gene TRBV6-5 combines with J gene TRBJ1-2, with a weak D call TRBD1 (6 bases). V gave up 6 bases and J gave up 4 bases, with 12 bases separating them. The germline gives CDR1 MNHEY, CDR2 SVGAGI. CDR3 length: 13 residues.

This clone was observed a handful of times. The chain employs TRBV28 and TRBJ2-5; 7 nucleotides agree with TRBD1. The V and J ends lost 7 bases and 5 bases, in that order; junction bases with no gene match: 7. From germline, CDR1 is MDHEN and CDR2 SYDVKM. The CDR3 is 13 amino acids. The DNA of the CDR3 is TGTGCCAGCACCCTGACAGGGACGGAGACCCAGTACTTC. The encoded protein is CASTLTGTETQYF.

The rearrangement links TRBV11-2 to TRBJ2-7, with D unclear. Trimming took 1 base from V and 2 from J, leaving 6 bases between them. Looked up from germline, CDR1 is SGHAT and CDR2 is FQNNGV. The CDR3 runs to 13 residues. The CDR3 loop reads CASSLAGPYEQYF. CDR3 nucleotides: TGTGCCAGCAGCTTAGCTGGCCCCTACGAGCAGTACTTC.

This clone was counted once. V and J are TRBV30 and TRBJ2-7, with D perhaps TRBD1 (5 bases). CDR3 length: 14 amino acids. The ends were cut back, 0 bases at V and 7 bases at J, with 16 bases in the middle. CDR1 is GTSNPN, CDR2 SVGIG, per germline (reference sequence). As DNA, the CDR3 is TGTGCCTGGAGTGTAGACAGTATGGTTCCAGAGCAGTACTTC. This translates into CAWSVDSMVPEQYF.

The CDR3 region is CASSFPGQGSPYEQYF. CDR3 sequence (DNA): TGTGCCAGCAGCTTCCCGGGACAGGGGTCCCCTTACGAGCAGTACTTC. This rearrangement joins TRBV7-9 to TRBJ2-7; 10 positions agree with TRBD1. This CDR3 region has 16 residues. The germline V gene encodes CDR1 SEHNR and CDR2 FQNEAQ (reference sequence). Trimming cost V 3 bases and J 4 bases; bases outside gene matches: 9.

The chain couples TRBV19 to TRBJ1-5, with a possible D match to TRBD1 (5 bases). V was pared by 5 bases and J by 7 bases, with 12 bases between. Germline V gene sequence: CDR1 LNHDA, CDR2 SQIVND (reference sequence). CDR3 length equals 13 residues. The CDR3 region is CASSAGKDQPQHF. CDR3 DNA: TGTGCCAGTAGTGCAGGGAAGGACCAGCCCCAGCATTTT.

The chain recombines TRBV6-5 with TRBJ1-1; 7 nucleotides align to TRBD1. CDR1 is MNHEY and CDR2 is SVGAGI in the germline V gene. V gave up 2 bases and J gave up 11 bases; unmatched junction bases: 5. CDR3 length: 12 amino acids. CDR3 region: CASSYTGQPAFF. CDR3 coding DNA: TGTGCCAGCAGTTACACGGGACAGCCCGCTTTCTTT.

Here the CDR3 DNA reads TGTGCCAGCTCACCAAAACAGGGGGGAAGCAATCAGCCCCAGCATTTT. Translating gives CASSPKQGGSNQPQHF. J is TRBJ1-5 and V is TRBV18; 8 bases align to TRBD1. CDR3 length: 16 amino acids. V shed 2 bases and J 1 base; nucleotides not matched to a gene: 4. From germline, CDR1 is KGHSH and CDR2 LQKENI. Based on the CDR3 plus reference TRBV18 and TRBJ1-5, the full variable domain is NAGVMQNPRHLVRRRGQEARLRCSPMKGHSHVYWYRQLPEEGLKFMVYLQKENIIDESGMPKERFSAEFPKEGPSILRIQQVVRGDSAAYFCASSPKQGGSNQPQHFGDGTRLSIL.

The V gene is TRBV28, the J gene TRBJ1-1; D is uncertain. The V end was cut by 3 bases, the J end by 9 bases, with 17 bases between. The germline V gene encodes CDR1 MDHEN and CDR2 SYDVKM. The CDR3 has 14 residues. This chain's CDR3 is CASSLPGMNSKAFF. Written as DNA, the CDR3 is TGTGCCAGCAGTTTGCCGGGGATGAACTCTAAAGCTTTCTTT.

The chain uses TRBV11-2 and TRBJ1-4, with D hard to call. This CDR3 spans 15 amino acids. The germline gives CDR1 SGHAT, CDR2 FQNNGV. Trimming cost V 5 bases and J 4 bases, with 14 bases left between them. CDR3 in amino acids: CASSASIGLNEKLFF. In DNA form, the CDR3 reads TGTGCCAGCAGCGCTTCAATTGGACTTAATGAAAAACTGTTTTTT.

The chain couples TRBV4-1 to TRBJ2-1; the D gene is possibly TRBD1 (6 bases). Germline V lookup: CDR1 MGHRA, CDR2 YSYEKL. V was pared by 0 bases and J by 8 bases, with 17 bases between. The CDR3 is 16 residues long. CDR3 DNA sequence: TGCGCCAGCAGCCAAGATCACAGGGTTTTAGGACATGAGCAGTTCTTC. Translated: CASSQDHRVLGHEQFF.

CDR3 protein: CAWSGLYRLGEQYF. CDR3 in DNA: TGTGCCTGGAGTGGGCTTTACAGGTTGGGGGAGCAGTACTTC. The J gene is TRBJ2-7, the V gene TRBV30; TRBD1 is a possible D gene (5 bases). This CDR3 contains 14 residues. The V end lost 1 base, the J end lost 7 bases, and 17 bases lay between the germline ends. In germline, CDR1 is GTSNPN, CDR2 SVGIG (reference sequence). The entire variable domain, with the rest obtained from reference TRBV30 and TRBJ2-7, is as follows: SQTIHQWPATLVQPVGSPLSLECTVEGTSNPNLYWYRQAAGRGLQLLFYSVGIGQISSEVPQNLSASRPQDRQFILSSKKLLLSDSGFYLCAWSGLYRLGEQYFGPGTRLTVT.

This clone was counted a few times. It differs at one base from a far larger clone, so likely a read error. V and J are TRBV30 and TRBJ1-1; D is possibly TRBD1 (6 bases). The CDR3 is made up of 13 amino acids. CDR1 is GTSNPN, CDR2 SVGIG, per germline (reference sequence). The CDR3: CAWSAGVWAEALF. Here the CDR3 DNA reads TGTGCCTGGTCCGCAGGGGTTTGGGCTGAAGCTTTGTTT. The whole variable domain, filled in from reference TRBV30 and TRBJ1-1, reads SQTIHQWPATLVQPVGSPLSLECTVEGTSNPNLYWYRQAAGRGLQLLFYSVGIGQISSEVPQNLSASRPQDRQFILSSKKLLLSDSGFYLCAWSAGVWAEALFGQGTRLTVV.

This clone has just one count. This chain links TRBV5-1 with TRBJ2-7; 7 bases map to TRBD2. The V and J ends lost 4 bases and 3 bases, in that order; junction bases with no gene match: 7. Germline V gene data show CDR1 as SGHRS and CDR2 as YFSETQ. The CDR3 has 14 residues. CDR3 amino acids: CASSSQRGGYEQYF. CDR3 DNA: TGCGCCAGCAGCAGCCAACGCGGGGGCTACGAGCAGTACTTC. The variable domain in full, with the rest retrieved from reference TRBV5-1 and TRBJ2-7, is KAGVTQTPRYLIKTRGQQVTLSCSPISGHRSVSWYQQTPGQGLQFLFEYFSETQRNKGNFPGRFSGRQFSNSRSEMNVSTLELGDSALYLCASSSQRGGYEQYFGPGTRLTVT.

V and J are TRBV2 and TRBJ1-3; 7 bases are a match to TRBD1. With V trimmed by 6 bases and J by 1 base, 3 bases remained unmatched. The CDR3 is 14 residues long. Germline V lookup: CDR1 SNHLY, CDR2 FYNNEI. CDR3 bases: TGTGCCAGCAGGATACAGGGGTCTGGAAACACCATATATTTT. It specifies CASRIQGSGNTIYF.

The V gene is TRBV19, the J gene TRBJ1-2; 7 bases match TRBD1. Trimming took 3 bases from V and 3 from J; bases not matched to a gene: 4. The length of the CDR3 is 14 residues. CDR1 is LNHDA and CDR2 is SQIVND in the germline V gene (reference sequence). The CDR3 here is CASSMAGGDYGYTF. In DNA form, the CDR3 reads TGTGCCAGTAGTATGGCAGGGGGAGACTATGGCTACACCTTC. Drawing the rest from reference TRBV19 and TRBJ1-2, the complete variable domain is DGGITQSPKYLFRKEGQNVTLSCEQNLNHDAMYWYRQDPGQGLRLIYYSQIVNDFQKGDIAEGYSVSREKKESFPLTVTSAQKNPTAFYLCASSMAGGDYGYTFGSGTRLTVV.

The genes are TRBV13 and TRBJ1-3; no firm D call. CDR1 and CDR2 (germline): PRHDT, FYEKMQ (reference sequence). Trimming took off 2 bases at V and 0 bases at J, with 8 bases between the two ends. The CDR3 spans 15 residues. CDR3 in amino acids: CASSLLRSSGNTIYF. DNA for the CDR3: TGTGCCAGCAGCTTACTGAGAAGCTCTGGAAACACCATATATTTT.